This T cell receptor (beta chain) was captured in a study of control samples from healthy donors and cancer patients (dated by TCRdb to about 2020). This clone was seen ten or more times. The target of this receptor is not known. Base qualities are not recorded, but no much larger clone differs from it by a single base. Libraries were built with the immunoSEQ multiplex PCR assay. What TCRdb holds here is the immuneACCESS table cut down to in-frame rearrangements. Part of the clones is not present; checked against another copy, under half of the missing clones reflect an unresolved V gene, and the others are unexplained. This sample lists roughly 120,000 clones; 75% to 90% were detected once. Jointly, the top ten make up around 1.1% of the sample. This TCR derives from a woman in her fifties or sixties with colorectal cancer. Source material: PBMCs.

In nucleotide form, the sequence is TGTGCCAGCAGCTCCCACAGGGGGCTCGGTGTCTACGAGCAGTACTTC. Its coded protein is CASSSHRGLGVYEQYF. The rearrangement combines TRBV7-9 with TRBJ2-7; 9 bases in the junction line up with TRBD1. At the junction V is shortened by 4 bases and J by 3 bases; bases outside the gene matches: 10. From its cysteine to its phenylalanine, the CDR3 spans 16 amino acids. Only CDR3 DNA is held: 48 bases, read in frame from base 1. The germline V gene (reference sequence) specifies SEHNR as CDR1 and FQNEAQ as CDR2.